This T cell receptor beta chain was retrieved from a study of T cells expressing NK-cell markers (dated by TCRdb to 2018 to 2021). About the full investigation: Three sorted T-cell subsets (CD3+CD56+NKG2C+, CD3+CD56+NKG2C- and CD3+CD56-NKG2C+) from several donors had their TCR beta-chain repertoires profiled. Of the eight sequenced donors, seven were found to be HCMV-seropositive and one was found to be HCMV-seronegative. Randomly selected healthy volunteers, three men and five women, were used as the eight sequenced donors. Sequencing of the libraries produced 2 x 150 bp reads on Illumina HiSeq 2000/2500, MiSeq or NextSeq.

CDR1 and CDR2 were assigned from the germline V gene as KGHSH and LQKENI. Spanning cysteine to phenylalanine, the CDR3 consists of 14 amino acids. No DNA has been recorded. About this clonotype: Its antigen is currently not known.

These reads were obtained on an Illumina HiSeq 2000. The TCR beta cDNA libraries were made using 5'RACE template switching, a step that added both a universal primer site and unique molecular identifiers. cDNA synthesis was primed from the TCR beta constant segment and was followed by two successive PCR amplification steps. The authors' pipeline ran thus. Reads were demultiplexed and grouped by UMI with MIGEC, and clonotypes were assembled and quantified with MiTCR. To exclude erroneous sequences, only TCR cDNA sequences supported by at least two reads were retained. The tcR package was used for downstream repertoire analysis, and clonotypes were matched between fractions using CDR3 nucleotide sequence together with V segment. VDJmatch was used to annotate antigen specificity against VDJdb, with one amino acid substitution allowed in CDR3. After TCRdb reprocessed the reads, each CDR3 protein sequence was kept as one row, without DNA. TCRdb's processing, not the authors', yielded these V and J calls. The data table for this sample lists roughly 390,000 distinct CDR3 sequences. Around 11% of the sample comes from the top ten.

HCMV serostatus was determined by detecting HCMV-specific IgG in serum with a commercial ELISA kit. Ficoll density gradient centrifugation was used to isolate peripheral blood mononuclear cells from blood. What the study reported, not specific to this receptor: Those dominant clonotypes were again the most abundant among CD3+CD56-NKG2C+ cells in a few donors, at about 28.3-65%. Whether the expanded NKG2C-expressing T cell clones were specific for HCMV antigens remained unclear. In a handful of donors, the dominant CD3+CD56+NKG2C+ clonotypes ranked among the top 10 CD8+ clonotypes, making up roughly 1.0-7.5% of CD8+ T cells.

The sequenced sample was blood T cells: a sorted CD56 or NKG2C T cell subset, CD4+ or CD8+ T cells, or bulk PBMC T cells (not recorded which). The clonotype was recovered from a woman between 50 and 59 years old in good health. Donor details come from another sample of the same person, matched by shared clones. This sequence uses TRBV18 and TRBJ2-1; TCRdb proposes TRBD1, but this gene call is untestable without DNA. The CDR3 reads as follows: CASSGGTSDNEQFF.